These 23 T cell receptor beta chains were sequenced from one sample in a study of PD-1 blockade in classical Hodgkin lymphoma (dated by TCRdb to the early 2020s). The library was made by the immunoSEQ multiplex PCR assay. TCRdb limited this immuneACCESS table to in-frame rearrangements with V and J called. A share of clones is missing; checked studies link under half to unresolved V genes, and the rest is unexplained. Within this sample are some 95,000 clones, with roughly nine tenths of them counted one time only. The ten largest clones add up to under 3% of the sample. The label giving this sample's time point can be read as: cycle 4 day 1 (C4D1), after less than seven weeks of nivolumab. Every trial patient had relapsed following autologous stem cell transplantation, and prior brentuximab vedotin exposure was what differed among cohorts A, B and C. Here the sequenced sample was peripheral blood mononuclear cells (PBMCs), taken before the fourth cycle of nivolumab. Receptors were obtained from a human donor with classical Hodgkin lymphoma.

V and J are TRBV28 and TRBJ1-2; D is ambiguous. V was pared by 4 bases and J by 4 bases, with 13 bases between. CDR1 and CDR2 (germline): MDHEN, SYDVKM. This CDR3 spans 14 amino acids. The CDR3 protein is CASSWGNLAYGYTF. CDR3 DNA: TGTGCCAGCAGTTGGGGAAATTTGGCCTATGGCTACACCTTC.

The sample holds one count of this clone. The genes are TRBV15 and TRBJ1-4; D perhaps matches TRBD1 (5 bases). V gave up 5 bases and J gave up 8 bases, with 24 bases separating them. The germline CDR1 and CDR2 sequences are LNHNV and YYDKDF (reference sequence). The CDR3 is made up of 17 amino acids. In DNA form, the CDR3 reads TGTGCCACCAGCCGAGGAGGACATGGGGTAACGGGAGAAAAACTGTTTTTT. It translates to CATSRGGHGVTGEKLFF.

This clone was seen a single time. The genes are TRBV30 and TRBJ2-1; TRBD1 aligns across 11 bases. The germline V gene encodes CDR1 GTSNPN and CDR2 SVGIG (reference sequence). The CDR3 loop spans 14 amino acids. V was clipped by 0 bases and J by 12 bases; unmatched bases: 7. As DNA, the CDR3 is TGTGCCTGGAGTGTAGGACAGGGGGCCCTGTCGCAGTTCTTC. Its translation: CAWSVGQGALSQFF.

The CDR3 spells CASSVVPGFDTEAFF. The DNA for the CDR3 is TGTGCCAGCAGCGTAGTCCCAGGGTTCGACACTGAAGCTTTCTTT. The chain links TRBV9 to TRBJ1-1; tentative D call: TRBD1 (5 bases). This CDR3 is 15 amino acids long. The germline V and J ends were trimmed by 0 bases and 3 bases, with 12 bases remaining between them. The germline V gene encodes CDR1 SGDLS and CDR2 YYNGEE.

This chain connects TRBV19 to TRBJ1-1; TRBD1 aligns across 8 bases. This CDR3 contains 13 residues. The trim removed 6 bases at V and 0 bases at J, leaving 0 bases unmatched. Germline CDR1 LNHDA, CDR2 SQIVND (reference sequence). In DNA, the CDR3 is TGTGCCAGTAGGGGACAGGTGAACACTGAAGCTTTCTTT. It yields the protein CASRGQVNTEAFF. The full variable domain, rest sourced from reference TRBV19 and TRBJ1-1, is DGGITQSPKYLFRKEGQNVTLSCEQNLNHDAMYWYRQDPGQGLRLIYYSQIVNDFQKGDIAEGYSVSREKKESFPLTVTSAQKNPTAFYLCASRGQVNTEAFFGQGTRLTVV.

This chain links TRBV9 with TRBJ1-1; 8 nucleotides agree with TRBD1. J gave up 0 bases and V 6 bases, and 7 bases lay outside the gene matches. Per germline, CDR1 SGDLS and CDR2 YYNGEE. The CDR3 has 15 amino acids. DNA of the CDR3: TGTGCCAGCACTCCAGGGGGCGGAATGAACACTGAAGCTTTCTTT. Translating gives CASTPGGGMNTEAFF.

V and J are TRBV7-9 and TRBJ2-3, with 7 bases matching TRBD2. The CDR3 runs to 14 residues. The V gene's germline CDR1 is SEHNR and CDR2 FQNEAQ (reference sequence). V lost 4 bases and J lost 3; bases outside the gene matches: 4. The CDR3 DNA reads TGTGCCAGCAGCTCCGGACTAGGGACAGATACGCAGTATTTT. This codes for CASSSGLGTDTQYF.

The chain uses TRBV28 and TRBJ1-3, with TRBD1 matching over 7 bases. Germline-derived CDR1 and CDR2 are MDHEN and SYDVKM. The CDR3 runs to 16 residues. J lost 4 bases, V lost 5 bases, and 11 bases had no gene match. CDR3: CASSPTGMFVGNTIYF. The CDR3 coding sequence is TGTGCCAGCAGTCCGACAGGGATGTTCGTAGGAAACACCATATATTTT.

This rearrangement joins TRBV20-1 to TRBJ1-2; D unresolved. The length of the CDR3 is 11 residues. CDR1 is DFQATT, CDR2 SNEGSKA, per germline (reference sequence). The V end lost 1 base, the J end lost 3 bases, and 3 bases lay between the germline ends. The CDR3 nucleotides read TGCAGTGCTAGAGCAGACTATGGCTACACCTTC. Amino acid sequence: CSARADYGYTF.

The rearrangement links TRBV2 to TRBJ2-1; TRBD2 matches at 9 bases. With V trimmed by 8 bases and J by 0 bases, 14 bases remained unmatched. Looked up from germline, CDR1 is SNHLY and CDR2 is FYNNEI. The CDR3 is 18 amino acids. This CDR3 is CASQRGASARSSYNEQFF. CDR3 coding DNA: TGTGCCAGCCAGCGGGGGGCCTCAGCTAGGAGCTCCTACAATGAGCAGTTCTTC.

The gene calls are TRBV27 and TRBJ1-2, with D tentatively TRBD1 (5 bases). V shed 5 bases and J shed 2 bases, with 15 bases lying between them. The germline V gene has CDR1 MNHEY and CDR2 SMNVEV (reference sequence). The CDR3 has 15 amino acids. In nucleotides, the CDR3 is TGTGCCAGCAGTCTCTCCCCAGGGTTCAACTATGGCTACACCTTC. Its translation is CASSLSPGFNYGYTF.

CDR3 in amino acids: CASSARLASYTDTQYF. CDR3 nucleotides: TGTGCCAGCAGTGCTCGACTAGCGAGCTACACAGATACGCAGTATTTT. The rearrangement uses TRBV27 and TRBJ2-3; 8 nucleotides agree with TRBD2. Per the germline V gene, CDR1 is MNHEY and CDR2 is SMNVEV (reference sequence). J was trimmed by 2 bases and V by 5 bases; bases with no gene match: 9. The CDR3 length is 16 residues.

The chain joins TRBV4-2 to TRBJ2-7, with a tentative D call TRBD1 (5 bases). Trimming removed 0 bases from V and 7 bases from J, with 16 bases in between. This CDR3 is 15 amino acids long. The germline V gene has CDR1 LGHNA and CDR2 YNFKEQ. CDR3 sequence (DNA): TGTGCCAGCAGCCAAGAACCCCTAGGGGCCACTGAGCAGTACTTC. Amino acids: CASSQEPLGATEQYF.

The rearrangement uses TRBV7-2 and TRBJ2-5, with 10 bases aligning to TRBD1. V trimming: 5 bases; J trimming: 3 bases; junction bases outside the gene matches: 6. Germline assignment: CDR1 SGHTA and CDR2 FQGNSA. The CDR3 length is 15 residues. DNA of the CDR3: TGTGCCAGCAGCACCGGGACAGGGGTAAAAGAGACCCAGTACTTC. Its protein is CASSTGTGVKETQYF.

CDR3 DNA sequence: TGTGCCAGCAGCTTAGCGACTAGCGGGGTTCCCTATTCGCATAGGAATGAGCAGTTCTTC. Amino acid sequence: CASSLATSGVPYSHRNEQFF. The chain links TRBV7-2 to TRBJ2-1; 11 bases are shared with TRBD2. The CDR3 is 20 residues long. After removal of 0 bases from V and 7 bases from J, the junction contained 17 bases not matched to a gene. CDR1 and CDR2 from the germline V gene are SGHTA and FQGNSA.

The chain combines TRBV30 with TRBJ1-1; the D is unclear. CDR1 is GTSNPN, CDR2 SVGIG, per germline (reference sequence). The CDR3 covers 15 residues. Trimming left V 0 bases short and J 4 bases short, with 15 bases between. CDR3 bases: TGTGCCTGGAGTGTAGACTTGGTTATGGGCACTGAAGCTTTCTTT. Translated: CAWSVDLVMGTEAFF.

In its sample, this clone was seen once. The chain is built from TRBV2 and TRBJ2-5, with D perhaps matching TRBD2 (5 bases). Per germline, CDR1 SNHLY and CDR2 FYNNEI. The ends were cut back, 2 bases at V and 4 bases at J, with 8 bases in the middle. This CDR3 contains 13 residues. In DNA form, the CDR3 reads TGTGCCAGCAGTGAAAGAGGGTTAGAGACCCAGTACTTC. It is translated as CASSERGLETQYF.

The chain uses TRBV19 and TRBJ1-1, with D perhaps matching TRBD1 (6 bases). Germline values: CDR1 LNHDA, CDR2 SQIVND (reference sequence). The CDR3 totals 13 residues. Trimming took 7 bases from V and 4 from J, leaving 13 bases between them. Written as DNA, the CDR3 is TGTGCCAGTAACCCCGGGGGCCTCACTGAAGCTTTCTTT. Translating gives CASNPGGLTEAFF.

By share, this clone counts as medium-sized. This chain joins TRBV2 and TRBJ1-1, with D uncertain. This CDR3 spans 13 amino acids. Trimming took off 7 bases at V and 3 bases at J, with 12 bases between the two ends. Germline-derived CDR1 and CDR2 are SNHLY and FYNNEI. The CDR3 nucleotides are TGTGCCAGCACCGACCGCGAATACACTGAAGCTTTCTTT. It translates to CASTDREYTEAFF.

The genes are TRBV4-1 and TRBJ1-1; 9 bases fit TRBD1. Germline V gene lookup returns CDR1 MGHRA and CDR2 YSYEKL. The CDR3 length is 18 residues. Trimming took 3 bases from V and 0 from J; bases not matched to a gene: 11. The CDR3 DNA reads TGCGCCAGCAGCCAGCCGGGACAGGGAAGTGTTTTGAACACTGAAGCTTTCTTT. It encodes CASSQPGQGSVLNTEAFF.

The chain combines TRBV19 with TRBJ2-5; TRBD1 matches at 8 bases. Near its end, the DNA agrees better with TRBJ2-7, so the J call may be wrong. There are 15 residues in the CDR3. The germline V gene encodes CDR1 LNHDA and CDR2 SQIVND (reference sequence). The CDR3 loop reads CASSIDRTGLFEQYF. In DNA form, the CDR3 reads TGTGCCAGTAGTATAGATCGGACAGGGTTATTCGAGCAGTACTTC.

V gene TRBV18 combines with J gene TRBJ2-3; D gene uncertain. Germline lookup yields CDR1 KGHSH and CDR2 LQKENI. CDR3 length: 13 residues. V lost 3 bases and J 1 base, leaving 5 bases between the germline ends. The CDR3 reads CASSPGRTDTQYF. The CDR3 DNA follows: TGTGCCAGCTCACCCGGGCGCACAGATACGCAGTATTTT.

J is TRBJ2-5 and V is TRBV29-1; maybe TRBD1 (6 bases). This CDR3 has 17 amino acids. CDR1 is SQVTM, CDR2 ANQGSEA, per germline. V was cut by 8 bases and J by 3 bases, with 28 bases left in between. The chain's CDR3 is CSPGAGKGEPNKETQYF. The CDR3 nucleotides read TGCAGCCCAGGGGCGGGTAAGGGGGAACCGAACAAAGAGACCCAGTACTTC. The variable domain in full, with the rest retrieved from reference TRBV29-1 and TRBJ2-5, is SAVISQKPSRDICQRGTSLTIQCQVDSQVTMMFWYRQQPGQSLTLIATANQGSEATYESGFVIDKFPISRPNLTFSTLTVSNMSPEDSSIYLCSPGAGKGEPNKETQYFGPGTRLLVL.